This T cell receptor beta chain was retrieved from a study of a mutant IDH1 vaccine in newly diagnosed glioma. Study-level information: Vaccination followed radiotherapy alone by 4-6 weeks, or accompanied temozolomide cycles.

About this clone itself: Its antigen is not identified.

The CDR3 is made up of 17 amino acids. Germline V lookup: CDR1 LNHDA, CDR2 SQIVND (reference sequence). Germline trimming cut 6 bases from V and 3 bases from J; bases unmatched to any gene: 13. The time point: week 35, safety follow-up. A single vaccine dose contained 300 ug of mutant IDH1 20-mer peptide, and topical imiquimod was used with it. Clones were read by immunoSEQ multiplex PCR, and TCRdb kept only the in-frame ones, dropping some. Found here are 58,000 or so clones, 70% to 90% of them singletons; the top ten hold more than 1.5%. The chain joins TRBV19 to TRBJ1-5; 8 bases fit TRBD1. This TCR was recovered from a middle-aged man with glioma. The material was PBMCs, obtained from a glioma patient whose treatment included an IDH1 peptide vaccine. This CDR3 is CASRSDREIRNNQPQHF. CDR3 DNA sequence: TGTGCCAGTAGGTCGGACAGGGAGATTAGGAACAATCAGCCCCAGCATTTT.